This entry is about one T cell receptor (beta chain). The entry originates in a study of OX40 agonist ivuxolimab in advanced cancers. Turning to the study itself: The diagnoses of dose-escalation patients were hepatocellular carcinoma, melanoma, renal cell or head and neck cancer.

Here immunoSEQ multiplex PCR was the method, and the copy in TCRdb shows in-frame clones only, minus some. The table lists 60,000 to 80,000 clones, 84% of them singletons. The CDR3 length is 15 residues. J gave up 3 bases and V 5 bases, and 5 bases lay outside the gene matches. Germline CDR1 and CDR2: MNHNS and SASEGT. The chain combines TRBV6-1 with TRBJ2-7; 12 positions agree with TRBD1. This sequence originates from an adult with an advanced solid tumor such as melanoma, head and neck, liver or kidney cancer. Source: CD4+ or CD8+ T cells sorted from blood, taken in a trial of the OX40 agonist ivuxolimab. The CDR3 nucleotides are TGTGCCAGCAGTACCCGGGACAGGGGGCACTACGAGCAGTACTTC. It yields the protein CASSTRDRGHYEQYF.